The sequence of this T cell receptor beta chain was determined in a study of CD4 T cells in relation to SARS-CoV-2 and coronaviruses. Study-wide background: ViraFEST: approximately 10-day antigen culture of PBMCs, then TCR beta CDR3 sequencing.

Germline loops: CDR1 SGHDN, CDR2 FVKESK. This CDR3 is 13 amino acids long. V lost 1 base, J lost 2 bases, and 5 bases lay in between. In the case of this clone: Its target is unknown.

Profiling relied on immunoSEQ multiplex PCR, and the TCRdb table lists in-frame clones only, not all of them. This table has approximately 18,000 clones, about 80% appearing once. CD4+ T cells from unexposed donors were obtained before the COVID-19 pandemic (2011-2018). After about 11 days of culture, CD4+ T cells were isolated. As cell numbers allowed, unexposed-donor CD4+ T cells faced SARS-CoV-2 S/N and four cold-coronavirus spikes. Each well had about 2.1 million PBMCs in 5% human AB serum with IL-2. Sample: CD4+ T cells from PBMCs, cultured in vitro. The V gene is TRBV14, the J gene TRBJ1-1; the D is unclear. The clonotype was recovered from a human donor in good health. The CDR3 sequence: CASSQGVNTEAFF. The CDR3 nucleotides read TGTGCCAGCAGCCAAGGGGTCAACACTGAAGCTTTCTTT.